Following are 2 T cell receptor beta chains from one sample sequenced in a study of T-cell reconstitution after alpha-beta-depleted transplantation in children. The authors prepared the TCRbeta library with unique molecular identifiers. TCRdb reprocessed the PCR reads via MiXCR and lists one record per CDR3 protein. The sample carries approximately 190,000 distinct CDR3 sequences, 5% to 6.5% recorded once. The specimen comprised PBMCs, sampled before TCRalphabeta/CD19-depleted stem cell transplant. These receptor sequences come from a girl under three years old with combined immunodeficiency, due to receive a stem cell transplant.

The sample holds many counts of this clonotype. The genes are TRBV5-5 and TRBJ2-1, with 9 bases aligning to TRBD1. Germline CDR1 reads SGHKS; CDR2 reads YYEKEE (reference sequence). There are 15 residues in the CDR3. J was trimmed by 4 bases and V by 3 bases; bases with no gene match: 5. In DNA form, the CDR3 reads TGTGCCAGCAGCTGGGGACAGGGAAATTACAATGAGCAGTTCTTC. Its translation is CASSWGQGNYNEQFF. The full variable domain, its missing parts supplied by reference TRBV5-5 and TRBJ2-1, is DAGVTQSPTHLIKTRGQQVTLRCSPISGHKSVSWYQQVLGQGPQFIFQYYEKEERGRGNFPDRFSARQFPNYSSELNVNALLLGDSALYLCASSWGQGNYNEQFFGPGTRLTVL.

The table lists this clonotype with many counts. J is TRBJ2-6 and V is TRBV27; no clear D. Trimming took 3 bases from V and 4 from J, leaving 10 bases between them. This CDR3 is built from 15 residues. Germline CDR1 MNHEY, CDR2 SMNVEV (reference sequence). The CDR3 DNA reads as TGTGCCAGCAGTTTCATAGGGCCCGGGGCCAACGTCCTGACTTTC. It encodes CASSFIGPGANVLTF.